What follows are 11 T cell receptor beta chains derived from one specimen sequenced in a study of blood T cell repertoires in COVID-19. The data were produced by immunoSEQ multiplex PCR, yet TCRdb's version contains in-frame clones alone and is incomplete. Of 150,000 or so clones in the sample, 83% were seen once. Sequences were obtained from PBMCs or T cells enriched from blood (not recorded which). These receptors came from a woman aged 45-60 years who had recovered from COVID-19.

V usage is TRBV5-4 and J usage is TRBJ2-2; 9 nucleotides agree with TRBD2. V trimming: 4 bases; J trimming: 5 bases; junction bases outside the gene matches: 6. Germline V gives CDR1 SGHNT, CDR2 YYREEE (reference sequence). The CDR3 contains 15 residues. This CDR3 is CASSRSSGMTGELFF. As DNA, the CDR3 is TGTGCCAGCAGCCGATCTAGCGGGATGACCGGGGAGCTGTTTTTT.

This chain joins TRBV27 and TRBJ1-6, with TRBD1 as a possible D gene (6 bases). This CDR3 has 14 residues. The V gene's germline CDR1 is MNHEY and CDR2 SMNVEV (reference sequence). V was shortened by 6 bases and J by 8 bases, with 14 bases between the two germline ends. The CDR3 nucleotides read TGTGCCAGCAGGATAACAGGGCAGGATTCACCCCTCCACTTT. It specifies CASRITGQDSPLHF.

The chain combines TRBV5-1 with TRBJ2-2; 7 bases match TRBD2. The CDR3 runs 20 residues. V dropped 1 base and J dropped 1; count of bases not matched to a gene: 16. Germline V gene lookup returns CDR1 SGHRS and CDR2 YFSETQ. In nucleotides, the CDR3 is TGCGCCAGCAGCTTGAGGGGTCCCGGGGGGACTCGTTTGAACACCGGGGAGCTGTTTTTT. As protein: CASSLRGPGGTRLNTGELFF.

The rearrangement uses TRBV9 and TRBJ2-1, with 10 bases matching TRBD2. The CDR3 runs 17 residues. The V gene end was trimmed by 0 bases and the J gene end by 1 base; junction bases not matched to a gene: 4. Germline V gene sequence: CDR1 SGDLS, CDR2 YYNGEE. The CDR3 loop is CASSVDGAGGSYNEQFF. As DNA, the CDR3 is TGTGCCAGCAGCGTAGACGGAGCGGGAGGGTCCTACAATGAGCAGTTCTTC.

The CDR3 sequence: CASSWQGGAGYGYTF. CDR3 sequence (DNA): TGTGCCAGTAGTTGGCAGGGAGGAGCTGGTTATGGCTACACCTTC. The chain carries TRBV19 and TRBJ1-2; tentative D call: TRBD1 (5 bases). CDR3 length equals 15 residues. The ends were cut back, 5 bases at V and 5 bases at J, with 18 bases in the middle. Germline CDR1 is LNHDA and CDR2 is SQIVND (reference sequence).

V usage is TRBV7-3 and J usage is TRBJ1-5; TRBD1 aligns across 9 bases. The CDR3 covers 16 residues. Per germline, CDR1 SGHTA and CDR2 FQGTGA. V lost 2 bases, J lost 3 bases, and 5 bases stayed unmatched. The DNA for the CDR3 is TGTGCCAGCAGCTTACATGGGACAGGGAACAATCAGCCCCAGCATTTT. This gives the protein CASSLHGTGNNQPQHF.

The chain links TRBV11-2 to TRBJ1-3; D uncertain. The CDR3 consists of 14 residues. Germline CDR1 is SGHAT and CDR2 is FQNNGV. Trimming left V 3 bases short and J 0 bases short, with 6 bases between. The CDR3 sequence: CASSFLGSGNTIYF. For the CDR3, the DNA is TGTGCCAGCAGCTTTCTCGGCTCTGGAAACACCATATATTTT.

The CDR3 region has the DNA TGTGCCATCTTATCCGGCACAGATACGCAGTATTTT. Translating gives CAILSGTDTQYF. The gene calls are TRBV10-3 and TRBJ2-3; D remains ambiguous. CDR3 size: 12 residues. Looked up from germline, CDR1 is ENHRY and CDR2 is SYGVKD. V was cut by 8 bases and J by 1 base, with 7 bases left in between.

The genes are TRBV6-5 and TRBJ2-1; 7 nucleotides line up with TRBD1. Trimming at V came to 0 bases and at J to 4 bases, leaving 6 bases not matched to a gene. The CDR3 consists of 16 residues. CDR1 is MNHEY and CDR2 is SVGAGI in the germline V gene. The CDR3: CASSYSQGVAYNEQFF. In nucleotides, the CDR3 is TGTGCCAGCAGTTACTCGCAGGGGGTAGCGTACAATGAGCAGTTCTTC.

The table lists this clone with a count of one. The chain joins TRBV3-1 (or the pseudogene TRBV3-2) to TRBJ2-7, with TRBD1 as a possible D gene (7 bases). CDR1 is LGHDT and CDR2 is YNNKEL in the germline V gene (reference sequence). The ends were cut back, 4 bases at V and 7 bases at J, with 14 bases in the middle. The CDR3 has 13 residues. The CDR3, as DNA: TGTGCCAGCAGCCGATTGCAGGGGGGTGAGCAGTACGTC. Its translation is CASSRLQGGEQYV.

The V call is TRBV28, the J call TRBJ2-6; maybe TRBD2 (6 bases). V was shortened by 3 bases and J by 1 base, with 10 bases between the two germline ends. The V gene's germline CDR1 is MDHEN and CDR2 SYDVKM. The CDR3 runs 16 residues. CDR3 bases: TGTGCCAGCAGTTTTTGGAGGGAATCTGGGGCCAACGTCCTGACTTTC. Its protein is CASSFWRESGANVLTF. The whole variable domain, filled in from reference TRBV28 and TRBJ2-6, reads DVKVTQSSRYLVKRTGEKVFLECVQDMDHENMFWYRQDPGLGLRLIYFSYDVKMKEKGDIPEGYSVSREKKERFSLILESASTNQTSMYLCASSFWRESGANVLTFGAGSRLTVL.